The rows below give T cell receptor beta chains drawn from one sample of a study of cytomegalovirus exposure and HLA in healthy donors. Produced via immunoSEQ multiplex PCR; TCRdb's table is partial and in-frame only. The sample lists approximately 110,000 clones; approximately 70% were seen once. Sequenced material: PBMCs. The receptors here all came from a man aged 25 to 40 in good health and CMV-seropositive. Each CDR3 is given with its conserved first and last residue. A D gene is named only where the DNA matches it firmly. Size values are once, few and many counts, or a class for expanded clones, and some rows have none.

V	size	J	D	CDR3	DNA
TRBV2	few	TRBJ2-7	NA	CASSGGDRITLYYEQYF	TGTGCCAGCAGTGGCGGGGACAGAATTACCTTATACTACGAGCAGTACTTC
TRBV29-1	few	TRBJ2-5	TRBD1	CSVADRGVETQYF	TGCAGCGTCGCGGACAGGGGAGTGGAGACCCAGTACTTC
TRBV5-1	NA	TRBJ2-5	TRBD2	CASSLEGGGYQETQYF	TGCGCCAGCAGCTTAGAAGGCGGGGGTTACCAAGAGACCCAGTACTTC
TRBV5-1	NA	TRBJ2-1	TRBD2	CASSFSGSGGTVFREQFF	TGCGCCAGCAGCTTCTCGGGTAGCGGGGGGACGGTCTTTAGAGAGCAGTTCTTC
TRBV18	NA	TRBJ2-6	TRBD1	CASSPLRPGQENSGANVLTF	TGTGCCAGCTCACCCCTGAGGCCGGGACAGGAAAACTCTGGGGCCAACGTCCTGACTTTC
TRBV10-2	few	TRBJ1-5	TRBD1	CASYPGTGQGGQPQHF	TGCGCCAGCTACCCGGGGACGGGACAGGGAGGTCAGCCCCAGCATTTT
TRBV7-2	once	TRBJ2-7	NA	CASSFGQYYEQYF	TGTGCCAGCAGCTTCGGACAGTACTACGAGCAGTACTTC
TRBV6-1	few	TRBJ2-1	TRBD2	CASSEAGGVWSEQFF	TGTGCCAGCAGTGAAGCGGGGGGGGTATGGTCTGAGCAGTTCTTC
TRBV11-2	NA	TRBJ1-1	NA	CASSLEGRYTEAFF	TGTGCCAGCAGCTTAGAGGGGAGATACACTGAAGCTTTCTTT
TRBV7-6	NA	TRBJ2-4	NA	CASSPTRQYF	TGTGCCAGCAGCCCGACTCGTCAGTACTTC
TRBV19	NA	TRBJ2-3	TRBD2	CASSWVAGGSTDTQYF	TGTGCCAGTAGTTGGGTAGCGGGGGGGAGCACAGATACGCAGTATTTT
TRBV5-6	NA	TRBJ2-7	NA	CASSLARGLSYEQYF	TGTGCCAGCAGCTTGGCCCGTGGACTCTCCTACGAGCAGTACTTC
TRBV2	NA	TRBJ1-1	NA	CASRPGVDTEAFF	TGTGCCAGCAGACCGGGGGTAGATACTGAAGCTTTCTTT
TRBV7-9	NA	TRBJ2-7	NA	CASSRRVDRKDEQYF	TGTGCCAGCAGCCGGAGGGTGGACAGGAAGGACGAGCAGTACTTC
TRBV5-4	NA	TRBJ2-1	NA	CASSVRDYNEQFF	TGTGCCAGCAGCGTGAGGGACTACAATGAGCAGTTCTTC
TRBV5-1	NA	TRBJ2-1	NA	CASSLAGQGRNEQFF	TGCGCCAGCAGCTTGGCCGGGCAGGGCCGCAATGAGCAGTTCTTC
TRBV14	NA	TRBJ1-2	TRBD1	CASSPGRGPHYGYTF	TGTGCCAGCAGCCCGGGAAGGGGGCCACACTATGGCTACACCTTC
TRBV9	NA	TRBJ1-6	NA	CASSSTGTGNSPLHF	TGTGCCAGCAGCTCAACCGGCACGGGTAATTCACCCCTCCACTTT
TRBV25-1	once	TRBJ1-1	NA	CASSDPAATEAFF	TGTGCCAGCAGTGATCCGGCGGCCACTGAAGCTTTCTTT
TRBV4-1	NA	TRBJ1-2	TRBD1	CASSQVPGTGYGYTF	TGCGCCAGCAGCCAAGTTCCCGGGACAGGCTATGGCTACACCTTC
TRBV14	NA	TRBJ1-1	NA	CASSQARGFTEAFF	TGTGCCAGCAGCCAGGCGAGGGGGTTCACTGAAGCTTTCTTT
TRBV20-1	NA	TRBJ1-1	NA	CSAQTTVTFF	TGCAGTGCTCAGACGACAGTAACTTTCTTT
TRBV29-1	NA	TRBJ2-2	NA	CSVVALSNTGELFF	TGCAGCGTTGTGGCCCTTTCGAACACCGGGGAGCTGTTTTTT
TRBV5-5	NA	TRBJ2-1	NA	CASSLDSSYNEQFF	TGTGCCAGCAGCTTGGACAGCTCCTACAATGAGCAGTTCTTC
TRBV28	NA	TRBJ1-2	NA	CASRFRTAANYGYTF	TGTGCCAGCAGGTTTAGGACAGCCGCGAACTATGGCTACACCTTC
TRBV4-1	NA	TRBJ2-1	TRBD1	CASSQDLVTGIYNEQFF	TGCGCCAGCAGCCAAGATCTGGTGACAGGGATCTACAATGAGCAGTTCTTC
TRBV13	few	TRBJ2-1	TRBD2	CASSLLAGESYNEQFF	TGTGCCAGCAGCCTACTAGCGGGGGAATCCTACAATGAGCAGTTCTTC
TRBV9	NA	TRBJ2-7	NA	CASSVAGPSYEQYF	TGTGCCAGCAGCGTAGCAGGCCCCTCCTACGAGCAGTACTTC
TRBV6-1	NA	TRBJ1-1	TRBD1	CASRTGYDTEAFF	TGTGCCAGCAGGACAGGGTATGACACTGAAGCTTTCTTT
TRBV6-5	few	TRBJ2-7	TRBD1	CASSFEQGGDYEQYF	TGTGCCAGCAGTTTCGAACAGGGGGGCGACTACGAGCAGTACTTC
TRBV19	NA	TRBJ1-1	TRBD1	CASSTGQASGNTEAFF	TGTGCCAGTAGTACCGGACAGGCCTCGGGGAACACTGAAGCTTTCTTT
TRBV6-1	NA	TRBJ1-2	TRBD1	CASTLARTGDYGYTF	TGTGCCAGCACCCTAGCGCGGACAGGGGACTATGGCTACACCTTC
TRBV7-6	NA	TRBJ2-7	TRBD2	CASSYFPSGGAPYEQYF	TGTGCCAGCAGTTACTTTCCCAGCGGGGGGGCCCCCTACGAGCAGTACTTC
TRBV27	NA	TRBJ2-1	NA	CASSLLGLPGEQFF	TGTGCCAGCAGTTTATTAGGACTCCCAGGTGAGCAGTTCTTC
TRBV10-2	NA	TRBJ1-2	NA	CASSESGVGAYGYTF	TGCGCCAGCAGTGAATCTGGGGTGGGAGCCTATGGCTACACCTTC
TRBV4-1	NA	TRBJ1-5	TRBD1	CASSPRDREPYSNQPQHF	TGCGCCAGCAGCCCCCGGGACAGAGAGCCATATAGCAATCAGCCCCAGCATTTT
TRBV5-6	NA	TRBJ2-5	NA	CASSEEGWEQETQYF	TGTGCCAGCAGTGAGGAGGGTTGGGAACAAGAGACCCAGTACTTC
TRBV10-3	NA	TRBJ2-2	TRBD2	CAISEPGLAENTGELFF	TGTGCCATCAGTGAGCCGGGACTAGCGGAGAACACCGGGGAGCTGTTTTTT
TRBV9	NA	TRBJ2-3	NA	CASSVGLARQRDTQYF	TGTGCCAGCAGCGTAGGCCTGGCTAGACAGAGGGATACGCAGTATTTT
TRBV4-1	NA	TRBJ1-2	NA	CASSLLWTANYGYTF	TGCGCCAGCAGCCTCCTATGGACAGCTAACTATGGCTACACCTTC
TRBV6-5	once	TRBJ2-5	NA	CASSYQGMVQETQYF	TGTGCCAGCAGTTACCAGGGAATGGTCCAAGAGACCCAGTACTTC
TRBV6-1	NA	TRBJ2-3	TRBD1	CASSVGQGRGDTQYF	TGTGCCAGCAGTGTTGGACAGGGGCGAGGGGATACGCAGTATTTT
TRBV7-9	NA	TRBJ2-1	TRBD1	CASSPRQGTYNEQFF	TGTGCCAGCAGCCCACGACAGGGTACCTACAATGAGCAGTTCTTC
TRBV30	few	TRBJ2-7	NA	CAWSVGSGIDEQYF	TGTGCCTGGAGTGTAGGGTCAGGGATCGACGAGCAGTACTTC
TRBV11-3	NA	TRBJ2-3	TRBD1	CASSLGQGSTQYF	TGTGCCAGCAGCTTAGGACAGGGAAGCACGCAGTATTTT
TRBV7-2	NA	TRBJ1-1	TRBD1	CASSPWRQGAMNTEAFF	TGTGCCAGCAGCCCATGGCGGCAGGGGGCGATGAACACTGAAGCTTTCTTT
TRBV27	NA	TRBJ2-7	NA	CASSLSLTSEQYF	TGTGCCAGCAGTTTATCTCTAACGTCCGAGCAGTACTTC
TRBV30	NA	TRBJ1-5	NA	CAWSVLGHQPQHF	TGTGCCTGGAGTGTACTTGGGCATCAGCCCCAGCATTTT
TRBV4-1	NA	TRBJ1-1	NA	CASSQIIGEAFF	TGCGCCAGCAGCCAAATCATCGGGGAAGCTTTCTTT
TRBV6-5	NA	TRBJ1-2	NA	CASSYGRAMGGYTF	TGTGCCAGCAGTTACGGCAGGGCTATGGGGGGCTACACCTTC
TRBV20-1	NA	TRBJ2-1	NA	CSAFTGNEQFF	TGCAGTGCTTTCACAGGGAATGAGCAGTTCTTC
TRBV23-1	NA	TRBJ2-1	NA	CASSHPDSYNEQFF	TGCGCCAGCAGTCACCCGGACAGTTACAATGAGCAGTTCTTC
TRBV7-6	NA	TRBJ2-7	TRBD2	CASSSSGGKSYEQYF	TGTGCCAGCAGCAGTAGCGGGGGGAAATCCTACGAGCAGTACTTC